This TCR beta chain is drawn from a study of T cell changes during pregnancy in multiple sclerosis. This table comes from immunoSEQ multiplex PCR, and its TCRdb copy is limited to in-frame clones, with some not included. The sample consists of about 40,000 clones, 92% of them appearing once. The CDR3 loop spans 15 amino acids. The germline gives CDR1 MDHEN, CDR2 SYDVKM. The V and J ends lost 4 bases and 9 bases, in that order; junction bases with no gene match: 11. The input for sequencing was CD4+ T cells from peripheral blood mononuclear cells, taken in the third trimester of pregnancy. V is TRBV28 and J is TRBJ1-5, with 8 nucleotides matching TRBD1. The source is a female donor with multiple sclerosis, enrolled in a pregnancy study. The CDR3 here is CASSSPGTGLSPQHF. The CDR3 region has the DNA TGTGCCAGCAGTTCACCCGGGACAGGACTCTCGCCCCAGCATTTT.